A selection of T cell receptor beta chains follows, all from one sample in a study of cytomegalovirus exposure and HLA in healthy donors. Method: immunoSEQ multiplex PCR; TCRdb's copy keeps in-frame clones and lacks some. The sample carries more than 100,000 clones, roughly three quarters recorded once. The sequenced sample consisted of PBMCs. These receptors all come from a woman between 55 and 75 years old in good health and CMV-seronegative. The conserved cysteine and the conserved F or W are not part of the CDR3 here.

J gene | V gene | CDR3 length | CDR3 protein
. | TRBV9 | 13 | ASSVGTGGSYEQY
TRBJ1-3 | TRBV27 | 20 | ASSLYSPRQGAPALSGNTIY
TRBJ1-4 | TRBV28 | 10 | ASSSRKEKLF
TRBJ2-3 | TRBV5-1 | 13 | ASSLDWLPTDTQY
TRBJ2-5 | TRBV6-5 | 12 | ASSRTGSQETQY
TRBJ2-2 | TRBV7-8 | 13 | ASRRTGGGTGELF
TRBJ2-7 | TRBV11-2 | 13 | ASSPYTGEEYEQY
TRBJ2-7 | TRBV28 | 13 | ASSFRPSDPYEQY
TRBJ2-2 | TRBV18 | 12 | ASSPDRNTGELF
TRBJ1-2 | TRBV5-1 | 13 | ASSLTGQGYYGYT
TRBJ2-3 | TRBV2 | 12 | ASRYEQGLGTQY
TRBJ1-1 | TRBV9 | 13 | ASNGQGPRHTEAF
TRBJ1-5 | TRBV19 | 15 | ASIKGQDSVSNQPQH
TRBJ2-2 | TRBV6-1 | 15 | ASSEWASGSLTGELF
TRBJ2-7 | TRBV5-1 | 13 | ASSLGLAGSYEQY
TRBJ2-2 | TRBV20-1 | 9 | SAEYTGELF
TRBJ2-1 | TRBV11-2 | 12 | ASSLAGRNNEQF
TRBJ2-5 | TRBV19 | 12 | ASSTTGIEETQY
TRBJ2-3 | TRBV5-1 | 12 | ASSLAGSTDTQY
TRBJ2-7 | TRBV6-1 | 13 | ASSNPGQGGYEQY
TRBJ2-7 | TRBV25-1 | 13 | ASSEVSSGSYEQY
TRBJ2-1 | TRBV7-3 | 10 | SSSHAGREQF
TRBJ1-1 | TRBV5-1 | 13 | ASSRESSGTGEAF
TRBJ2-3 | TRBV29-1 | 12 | SVVGTGSTDTQY
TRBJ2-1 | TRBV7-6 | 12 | ASSPRLTQREQF
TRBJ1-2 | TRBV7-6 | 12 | ASSTRSRGNGYT
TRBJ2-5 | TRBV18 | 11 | ASSPGDVETQY
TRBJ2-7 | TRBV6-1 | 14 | ASSEDSIWASYEQY
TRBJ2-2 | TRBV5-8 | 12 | ASSLWTGSRELF
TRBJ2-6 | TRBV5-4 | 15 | ASIWTGGLTGANVLT
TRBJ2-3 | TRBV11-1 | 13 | ASSLGSGGTDTQY
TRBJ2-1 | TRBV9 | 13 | ASSVGGRREREQF
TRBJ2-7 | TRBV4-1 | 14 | ASSQDLAGGAYEQY
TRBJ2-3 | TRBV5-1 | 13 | ASSLGLAGTDTQY
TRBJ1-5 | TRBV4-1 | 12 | ASSQDPGNQPQH
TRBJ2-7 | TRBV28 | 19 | ASSLSWAGINLAGYSYEQY
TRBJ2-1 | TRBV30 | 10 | AWAGVGNEQF
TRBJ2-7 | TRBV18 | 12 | ASSPGTGDYEQY
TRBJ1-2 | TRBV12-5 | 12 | ASGGTGGLYGYT
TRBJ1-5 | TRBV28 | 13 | ASTPQGLGNQPQH
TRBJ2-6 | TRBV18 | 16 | ASSPQSGRGSGANVLT
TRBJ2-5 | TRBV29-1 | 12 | SVGGQRSQETQY
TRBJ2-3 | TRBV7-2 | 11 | ASSADSGGPQY
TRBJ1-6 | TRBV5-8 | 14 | ASSSGQASYNSPLH
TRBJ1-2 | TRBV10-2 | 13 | ASSEPGQGGIGYT
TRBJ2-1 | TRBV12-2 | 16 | ASRLAGASGIRINEQF
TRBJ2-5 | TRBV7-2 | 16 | ASSLGAISGDKKETQY
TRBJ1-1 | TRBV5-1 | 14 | ASSQKTGGGNTEAF
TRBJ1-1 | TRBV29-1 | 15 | SVEGHRVRVTNTEAF
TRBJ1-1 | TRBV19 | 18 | ASSIHRDRGFRVENTEAF
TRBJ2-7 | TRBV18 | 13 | ASSPPLSGSYEQY
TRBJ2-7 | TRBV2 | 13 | ASSEAGQGLLGQY
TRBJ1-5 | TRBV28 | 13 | ASRPTGGNNQPQH
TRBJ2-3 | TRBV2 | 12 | ASNPSASTDTQY